This TCR beta chain was sequenced in a study of T cells and Merkel cell carcinoma outcomes. General study points: Reportedly, T-cell repertoire with density predicts Merkel cell carcinoma outcomes.

About this clone: Its antigen is undetermined.

V lost 4 bases to trimming and J lost 4 bases, with 8 bases between them. This CDR3 spans 13 amino acids. Germline CDR1 SGHRS, CDR2 YFSETQ. The assay was immunoSEQ multiplex PCR, and TCRdb's table has in-frame clones only and misses some. The data contain about 19,000 clones, over 75% of them singletons. This receptor was identified in a human donor with Merkel cell carcinoma. Material: tumor tissue from Merkel cell carcinoma. The chain is built from TRBV5-1 and TRBJ2-2; the D gene is possibly TRBD2 (5 bases). The CDR3 DNA reads TGCGCCAGCAGCGGGGAGCTCACCGGGGAGCTGTTTTTT. Its translation: CASSGELTGELFF.